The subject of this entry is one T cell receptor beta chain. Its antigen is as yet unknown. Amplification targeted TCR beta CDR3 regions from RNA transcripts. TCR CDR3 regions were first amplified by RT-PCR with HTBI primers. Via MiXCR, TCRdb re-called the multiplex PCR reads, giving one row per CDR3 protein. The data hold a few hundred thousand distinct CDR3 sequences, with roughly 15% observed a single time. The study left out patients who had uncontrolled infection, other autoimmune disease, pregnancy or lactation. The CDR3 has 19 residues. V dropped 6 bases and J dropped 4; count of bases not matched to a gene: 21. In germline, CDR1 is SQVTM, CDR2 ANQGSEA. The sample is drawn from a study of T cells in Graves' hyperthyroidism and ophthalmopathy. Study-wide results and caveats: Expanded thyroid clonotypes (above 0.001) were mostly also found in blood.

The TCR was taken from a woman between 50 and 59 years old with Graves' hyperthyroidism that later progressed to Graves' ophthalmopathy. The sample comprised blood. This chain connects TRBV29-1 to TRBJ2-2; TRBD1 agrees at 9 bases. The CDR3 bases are TGCAGCGTCTTACCCCGGGACAGGGTCACCTTACCCTCCACCGGGGAGCTGTTTTTT. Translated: CSVLPRDRVTLPSTGELFF.